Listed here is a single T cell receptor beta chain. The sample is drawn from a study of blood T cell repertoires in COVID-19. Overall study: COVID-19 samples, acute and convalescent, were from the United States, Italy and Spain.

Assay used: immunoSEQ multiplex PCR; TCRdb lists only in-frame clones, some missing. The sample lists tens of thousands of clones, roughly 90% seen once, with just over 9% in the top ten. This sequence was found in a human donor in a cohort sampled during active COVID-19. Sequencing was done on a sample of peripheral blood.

The CDR3 DNA sequence: TGCAGCGCCGGACAGGCCCTTAACTATGGCTACACCTTC. This codes for CSAGQALNYGYTF. This rearrangement joins TRBV29-1 to TRBJ1-2; 7 nucleotides match TRBD1. The germline CDR1 and CDR2 sequences are SQVTM and ANQGSEA. The CDR3 has 13 amino acids. Trimming removed 7 bases from V and 1 base from J; junction bases left unmatched: 6. Variable domain in full (rest from reference TRBV29-1 and TRBJ1-2): SAVISQKPSRDICQRGTSLTIQCQVDSQVTMMFWYRQQPGQSLTLIATANQGSEATYESGFVIDKFPISRPNLTFSTLTVSNMSPEDSSIYLCSAGQALNYGYTFGSGTRLTVV.